Sequencing of this TCR beta chain was carried out in a study of metastatic and nonmetastatic thyroid tumors. For the study at large: The authors compared repertoires across blood and tumor or nodule tissue from malignant and benign thyroid patients.

To note about this clone: Its target is not known.

Germline values: CDR1 SGHRS, CDR2 YFSETQ. The CDR3 loop spans 14 amino acids. The ends were cut back, 2 bases at V and 1 base at J, with 9 bases in the middle. No treatment of any kind had been given to any patient before thyroid surgery. Using MiXCR, TCRdb re-called clones from the PCR reads. This sample has about 12,000 clones, with more than 20% found just once. Study findings and constraints: Malignant thyroid tumors reportedly had TCR beta diversity that was significantly higher than in benign nodules, in blood and tumor.

The chain carries TRBV5-1 and TRBJ1-1; D remains unclear. This TCR was recovered from a female donor with papillary thyroid cancer or a benign thyroid nodule (not recorded which). Some clones in this sample may be carry-over from other donors' samples. Sequencing used adjacent normal tissue. The CDR3 loop reads CASSFTGRNTEAFF. CDR3 DNA: TGCGCCAGCAGCTTCACGGGGAGGAACACTGAAGCTTTCTTT. Full variable domain (missing parts from reference TRBV5-1 and TRBJ1-1): KAGVTQTPRYLIKTRGQQVTLSCSPISGHRSVSWYQQTPGQGLQFLFEYFSETQRNKGNFPGRFSGRQFSNSRSEMNVSTLELGDSALYLCASSFTGRNTEAFFGQGTRLTVV.